These 2 T cell receptor beta chains share one sample of origin, sequenced in a study of shared clonotypes between healthy human individuals. TCRdb keeps only in-frame clones here, not all; method: immunoSEQ multiplex PCR. The sample holds fewer than 400,000 clones; around 74% are singletons and the top ten take around 10%. The sequenced material came from memory CD4+ T cells sorted from blood. Subset denoted: CD45RA-negative fraction. These receptors were collected from a man younger than 40 in good health.

The chain recombines TRBV5-4 with TRBJ1-5; D uncertain. Germline-derived CDR1 and CDR2 are SGHNT and YYREEE (reference sequence). This CDR3 has 15 residues. Trimming stripped 2 bases from V and 1 base from J, with 10 bases between. The DNA for the CDR3 is TGTGCCAGCAGCTTTGGGCCGGAGAGCAATCAGCCCCAGCATTTT. As protein: CASSFGPESNQPQHF.

This clone was seen a single time. The rearrangement joins TRBV7-2 to TRBJ2-1, with 13 nucleotides matching TRBD2. The CDR3 is made up of 16 amino acids. The germline V gene has CDR1 SGHTA and CDR2 FQGNSA. Trimming took 5 bases from V and 2 from J; bases not matched to a gene: 3. CDR3 in amino acids: CASSRTSGRAYNEQFF. The CDR3, as DNA: TGTGCCAGCAGCCGGACTAGCGGGAGAGCCTACAATGAGCAGTTCTTC.